These 12 T cell receptor beta chains came from one sample sequenced in a study of shared clonotypes between healthy human individuals. Some clones are missing from TCRdb's copy, which holds only in-frame ones; the method was immunoSEQ multiplex PCR. The sample yields some 2,000,000 clones, roughly 95% seen once. The sample was naive CD4+ T cells sorted from blood. Subset specified: CD45RA+ positively selected. These receptors all come from a man younger than 35 in good health.

The chain recombines TRBV30 with TRBJ1-2, with TRBD1 as a possible D gene (5 bases). This CDR3 spans 12 amino acids. The ends were cut back, 4 bases at V and 3 bases at J, with 9 bases in the middle. Looked up from germline, CDR1 is GTSNPN and CDR2 is SVGIG (reference sequence). CDR3 sequence reads: CAWKDTDYGYTF. CDR3 nucleotides: TGTGCCTGGAAGGACACAGACTATGGCTACACCTTC.

This chain connects TRBV19 to TRBJ1-2; TRBD1 matches at 9 bases. CDR1 and CDR2 (germline): LNHDA, SQIVND (reference sequence). After removal of 7 bases from V and 4 bases from J, the junction contained 7 bases not matched to a gene. CDR3 length: 14 amino acids. The CDR3 sequence is CASTDRGKGYGYTF. Here the CDR3 DNA reads TGTGCCAGTACCGACAGGGGGAAGGGCTATGGCTACACCTTC.

The chain uses TRBV5-4 and TRBJ1-1; weak D call: TRBD1 (6 bases). Looked up from germline, CDR1 is SGHNT and CDR2 is YYREEE (reference sequence). The V end was cut by 3 bases, the J end by 1 base, with 13 bases between. This CDR3 contains 15 residues. The CDR3 DNA reads as TGTGCCAGCAGCTCCATGACAGGCCCGAACACTGAAGCTTTCTTT. This codes for CASSSMTGPNTEAFF.

The J gene is TRBJ2-7, the V gene TRBV4-2; D perhaps matches TRBD2 (6 bases). The CDR3 contains 14 residues. CDR1 and CDR2 from the germline V gene are LGHNA and YNFKEQ. Trimming removed 3 bases from V and 6 bases from J, with 15 bases in between. CDR3 coding DNA: TGTGCCAGCAGCCAGGGGACTGGCCTGGGCGAGCAGTACTTC. Translation gives CASSQGTGLGEQYF.

The chain joins TRBV7-9 to TRBJ2-2, with TRBD2 matching over 7 bases. Per germline, CDR1 SEHNR and CDR2 FQNEAQ (reference sequence). This CDR3 spans 15 amino acids. V was pared by 4 bases and J by 0 bases, with 2 bases of the junction left unmatched. The CDR3 here is CASSWGGANTGELFF. The CDR3 DNA sequence: TGTGCCAGCAGCTGGGGGGGAGCGAACACCGGGGAGCTGTTTTTT.

This clone was seen once. The same CDR3 can be traced to other DNA sequences in this sample. The chain combines TRBV20-1 with TRBJ2-5; D not resolved. This CDR3 comprises 10 residues. Germline CDR1 reads DFQATT; CDR2 reads SNEGSKA (reference sequence). V was cut by 6 bases and J by 5 bases, with 7 bases left in between. The CDR3 region is CSAPRETQYF. Here the CDR3 DNA reads TGCAGTGCCCCCCGGGAGACCCAGTACTTC.

The rearrangement links TRBV5-6 to TRBJ2-5, with 10 positions matching TRBD1. The CDR3 covers 14 residues. Germline-derived CDR1 and CDR2 are SGHDT and YYEEEE. Trimming cost V 2 bases and J 5 bases; bases outside gene matches: 3. In DNA, the CDR3 is TGTGCCAGCAGCTTTGACAGGGGGCTGGAGACCCAGTACTTC. Protein: CASSFDRGLETQYF. Using reference TRBV5-6 and TRBJ2-5 for the parts outside the CDR3, the full variable domain is DAGVTQSPTHLIKTRGQQVTLRCSPKSGHDTVSWYQQALGQGPQFIFQYYEEEERQRGNFPDRFSGHQFPNYSSELNVNALLLGDSALYLCASSFDRGLETQYFGPGTRLLVL.

This clone appeared a single time. The chain has TRBV29-1 and TRBJ2-1; D possibly corresponds to TRBD2 (6 bases). The CDR3 is 15 amino acids. Germline V CDR1 and CDR2: SQVTM, ANQGSEA. V lost 6 bases and J 4 bases, leaving 19 bases between the germline ends. CDR3 amino acids: CSVPRGASSYNEQFF. Written as DNA, the CDR3 is TGCAGCGTCCCGCGCGGGGCTAGCAGTTACAATGAGCAGTTCTTC.

This clone was counted many times. Other nucleotide sequences in the sample specify the same CDR3. The gene calls are TRBV6-5 and TRBJ2-5; D gene uncertain. The CDR3 loop spans 14 amino acids. The ends were cut back, 0 bases at V and 5 bases at J, with 10 bases in the middle. Germline V CDR1 and CDR2: MNHEY, SVGAGI. The CDR3 coding sequence is TGTGCCAGCAGTTACTCGGCCTTACAGGAGACCCAGTACTTC. Residues: CASSYSALQETQYF.

The genes are TRBV2 and TRBJ2-1, with D perhaps matching TRBD2 (6 bases). CDR3 length: 14 residues. Germline CDR1 SNHLY, CDR2 FYNNEI. V was pared by 7 bases and J by 7 bases, with 17 bases between. CDR3 sequence reads: CASNPTGLNNEQFF. In DNA form, the CDR3 reads TGTGCCAGCAACCCTACGGGACTCAATAATGAGCAGTTCTTC.

The chain has TRBV6-5 and TRBJ2-7, with unresolved D. The CDR3 totals 11 residues. Per germline, CDR1 MNHEY and CDR2 SVGAGI. The V gene lost 2 bases and the J gene lost 5 bases, with 4 bases spanning the gap. The CDR3 bases are TGTGCCAGCAGTTACCTAAACGAGCAGTACTTC. Translated, it gives CASSYLNEQYF.

This clone was recorded once. This chain links TRBV7-9 with TRBJ1-2, with D perhaps matching TRBD1 (6 bases). The CDR3 is made up of 14 amino acids. Trimming shortened V by 1 base and J by 7 bases, and 13 bases separated the two germline ends. Germline V gene lookup returns CDR1 SEHNR and CDR2 FQNEAQ (reference sequence). The CDR3 bases are TGTGCCAGCAGCTTAGAACCAGGGGCAGGTGGCTACACCTTC. Translated, it gives CASSLEPGAGGYTF. Complete variable domain (other parts from reference TRBV7-9 and TRBJ1-2): DTGVSQNPRHKITKRGQNVTFRCDPISEHNRLYWYRQTLGQGPEFLTYFQNEAQLEKSRLLSDRFSAERPKGSFSTLEIQRTEQGDSAMYLCASSLEPGAGGYTFGSGTRLTVV.